This T cell receptor beta chain was obtained from a study of T-cell reconstitution after alpha-beta-depleted transplantation in children. General study points: Reportedly, only several hundred clones from non-depleted graft cells drove alpha-beta T-cell counts at about two months. Surviving recipient T cells and intrathymic progenitors accounted for some patients' high TCRbeta diversity at day 60. Newly generated T cells supplied most T-cell counts and diversity one year post-transplant.

The sample holds a few counts of this clonotype. Its antigen is still unknown. TCRbeta library preparation incorporated unique molecular identifiers. Via MiXCR, TCRdb re-called the PCR reads, giving one row per CDR3 protein. The sample holds hundreds of thousands of distinct CDR3 sequences; 13% are singletons and the top ten take 0.79%. The J segment lost 4 bases and the V segment lost 3 bases, leaving 8 bases of the junction unmatched. Looked up from germline, CDR1 is DFQATT and CDR2 is SNEGSKA (reference sequence). CDR3 size: 15 residues. Material: PBMCs, obtained before TCRalphabeta/CD19-depleted stem cell transplant. The TCR sequence derives from a girl aged 2-10 years with congenital amegakaryocytic thrombocytopenia, due to receive a stem cell transplant. V and J are TRBV20-1 and TRBJ2-1; 8 bases match TRBD2. CDR3 protein: CSARWGLEGYNEQFF. The CDR3 DNA reads as TGCAGTGCTAGGTGGGGACTAGAGGGATACAATGAGCAGTTCTTC.